The clone carrying this TCR beta chain was seen at least ten times. The antigen is undetermined. This entry comes from a study of T cells in Graves' hyperthyroidism and ophthalmopathy. The study's findings and limits: Appearing also in blood were most of the thyroid clonotypes expanded above 0.001.

The CDR3 regions of TCR beta were amplified from RNA transcripts. The study used the HTBI primer set for a first-round RT-PCR of the TCR CDR3. MiXCR was run by TCRdb on the multiplex PCR reads, yielding one entry per CDR3 protein. The sample includes 400,000 to 600,000 distinct CDR3 sequences, less than 25% seen only once; the top ten take roughly 29%. The CDR3 covers 15 residues. CDR1 and CDR2 (germline): DFQATT, SNEGSKA (reference sequence). Trimming left V 1 base short and J 6 bases short, with 16 bases between. It was uncontrolled infection, other autoimmune disease, pregnancy or lactation that excluded patients.

The genes are TRBV20-1 and TRBJ1-3; D is ambiguous. The sequencing sample was made of blood. The sequence was collected from a man aged 18 to 29 with Graves' hyperthyroidism. CDR3 in amino acids: CSARGGKNDVNTIYF. The CDR3 bases are TGCAGTGCTAGAGGAGGGAAGAACGATGTAAACACCATATATTTT.